The text below deals with one T cell receptor beta chain. What it binds is unknown. The record originates from a study of T cells in Graves' hyperthyroidism and ophthalmopathy. Study-level points and caveats: A 13 V-J signature model discriminated ophthalmopathy versus stable hyperthyroidism. Most thyroid clonotypes with frequency above 0.001 were detected in blood.

Authors of the study amplified TCR beta CDR3 regions from RNA transcripts. The HTBI primer set was used in a first-round RT-PCR of the TCR CDR3. TCRdb re-called the multiplex PCR reads with MiXCR, one entry per CDR3 protein. The top ten clones hold around 3.5% of a sample with a few hundred thousand distinct CDR3 sequences, around 16% of them seen once. Patients with uncontrolled infections, other autoimmune diseases, pregnancy or lactation were excluded. Cells are PBMCs isolated from more than 8.5 ml of fresh blood. This TCR was sampled from a woman in her 40s with Graves' ophthalmopathy. The sample comprised blood.

CDR3 protein: CASSGSVPYNEQFF. CDR3 coding DNA: TGCGCCAGCAGCGGGAGTGTCCCCTACAATGAGCAGTTCTTC. The chain has TRBV5-1 and TRBJ2-1; TRBD2 is a possible D gene (5 bases). Per the germline V gene, CDR1 is SGHRS and CDR2 is YFSETQ. The CDR3 consists of 14 residues. Trimming removed 4 bases at V and 2 bases at J, with 10 bases between.